This T cell receptor (beta chain) emerged from a study of identical twins. Each donor (without exception) was a healthy Caucasian. This CDR3 comprises 14 residues. CDR1 LGHNA and CDR2 YSLEER come from the germline V gene. V lost 1 base, J lost 0 bases, and 7 bases lay in between. The sample holds many counts of this clonotype. TCRdb independently ran MiXCR on the 5' RACE reads; one entry per CDR3 protein. The table shows 200,000 to 300,000 distinct CDR3 sequences, with approximately 10% occurring only once. The sequence was obtained from a man aged 45-65 years in good health. Sequences were obtained from memory T cells sorted from blood. The chain has TRBV4-3 and TRBJ2-7; D is ambiguous. The CDR3 protein is CASSQGTASYEQYF. Written as DNA, the CDR3 is TGCGCCAGCAGCCAAGGCACGGCCTCCTACGAGCAGTACTTC.